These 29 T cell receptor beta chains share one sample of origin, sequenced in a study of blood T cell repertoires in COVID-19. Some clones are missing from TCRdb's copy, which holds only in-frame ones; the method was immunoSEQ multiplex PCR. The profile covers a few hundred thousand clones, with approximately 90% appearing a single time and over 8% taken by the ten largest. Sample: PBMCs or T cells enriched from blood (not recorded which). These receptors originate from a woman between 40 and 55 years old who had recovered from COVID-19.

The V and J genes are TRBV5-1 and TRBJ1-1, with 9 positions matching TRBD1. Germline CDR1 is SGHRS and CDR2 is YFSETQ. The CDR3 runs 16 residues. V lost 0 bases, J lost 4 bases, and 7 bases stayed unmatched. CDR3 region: CASSLAGTGQGTEAFF. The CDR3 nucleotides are TGCGCCAGCAGCTTGGCTGGGACAGGGCAGGGCACTGAAGCTTTCTTT. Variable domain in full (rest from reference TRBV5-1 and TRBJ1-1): KAGVTQTPRYLIKTRGQQVTLSCSPISGHRSVSWYQQTPGQGLQFLFEYFSETQRNKGNFPGRFSGRQFSNSRSEMNVSTLELGDSALYLCASSLAGTGQGTEAFFGQGTRLTVV.

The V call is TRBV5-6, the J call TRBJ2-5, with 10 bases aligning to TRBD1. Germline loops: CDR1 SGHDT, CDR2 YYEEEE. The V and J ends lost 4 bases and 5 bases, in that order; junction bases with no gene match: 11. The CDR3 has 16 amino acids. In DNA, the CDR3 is TGTGCCAGCAGCCCGGGACAGGGGCTTGTATCGGAGACCCAGTACTTC. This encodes CASSPGQGLVSETQYF.

CDR3 bases: TGTGCCAGTACCCCCCCGACAGGTTCAACTAATGAAAAACTGTTTTTT. It specifies CASTPPTGSTNEKLFF. V is TRBV19 and J is TRBJ1-4; perhaps TRBD1 as D (6 bases). The CDR3 consists of 16 residues. Trimming left V 7 bases short and J 0 bases short, with 15 bases between. From germline, CDR1 is LNHDA and CDR2 SQIVND (reference sequence).

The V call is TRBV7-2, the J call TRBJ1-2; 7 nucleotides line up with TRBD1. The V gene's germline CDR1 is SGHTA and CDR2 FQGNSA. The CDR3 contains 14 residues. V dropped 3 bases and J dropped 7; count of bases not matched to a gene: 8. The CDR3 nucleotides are TGTGCCAGCAGCTTTGACCGACAGGGTAGTGGCTACACCTTC. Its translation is CASSFDRQGSGYTF.

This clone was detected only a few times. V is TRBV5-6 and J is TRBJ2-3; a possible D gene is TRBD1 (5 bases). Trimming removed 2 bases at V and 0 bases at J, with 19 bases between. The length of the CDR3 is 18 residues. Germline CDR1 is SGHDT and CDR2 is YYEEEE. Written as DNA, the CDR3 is TGTGCCAGCAGCTTACCCTATCGGCTAGGGGCTAGCACAGATACGCAGTATTTT. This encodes CASSLPYRLGASTDTQYF.

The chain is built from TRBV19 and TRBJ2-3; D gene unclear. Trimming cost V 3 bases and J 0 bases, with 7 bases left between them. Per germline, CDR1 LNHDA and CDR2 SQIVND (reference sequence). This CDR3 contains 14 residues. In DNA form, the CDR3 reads TGTGCCAGTAGTATTGGGCCTAGCACAGATACGCAGTATTTT. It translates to CASSIGPSTDTQYF.

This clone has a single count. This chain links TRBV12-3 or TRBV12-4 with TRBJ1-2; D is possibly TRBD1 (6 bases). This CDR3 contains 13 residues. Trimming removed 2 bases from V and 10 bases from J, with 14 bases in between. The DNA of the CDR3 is TGTGCCAGCAGTTTATTAGCTGGGACATCCTACACCTTC. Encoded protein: CASSLLAGTSYTF.

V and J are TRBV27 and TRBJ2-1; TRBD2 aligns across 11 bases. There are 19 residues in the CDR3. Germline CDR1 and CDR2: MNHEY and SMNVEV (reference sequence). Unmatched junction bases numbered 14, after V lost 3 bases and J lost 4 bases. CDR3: CASSFRVARLAGGYNEQFF. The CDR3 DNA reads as TGTGCCAGCAGTTTCCGCGTCGCCCGGCTAGCGGGGGGTTACAATGAGCAGTTCTTC.

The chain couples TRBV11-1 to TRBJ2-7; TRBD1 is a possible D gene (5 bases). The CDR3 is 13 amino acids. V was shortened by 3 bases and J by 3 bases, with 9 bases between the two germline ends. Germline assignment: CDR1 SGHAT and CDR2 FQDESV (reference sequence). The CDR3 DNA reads TGTGCCAGCAGCTTGAGCAGGGTCTACGAGCAGTACTTC. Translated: CASSLSRVYEQYF.

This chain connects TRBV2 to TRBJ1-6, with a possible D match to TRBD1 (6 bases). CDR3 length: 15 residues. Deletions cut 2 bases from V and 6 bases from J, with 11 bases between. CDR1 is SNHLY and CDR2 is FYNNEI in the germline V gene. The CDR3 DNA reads TGTGCCAGCAGTGAACTACGACAGGTTAATTCACCCCTCCACTTT. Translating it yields CASSELRQVNSPLHF.

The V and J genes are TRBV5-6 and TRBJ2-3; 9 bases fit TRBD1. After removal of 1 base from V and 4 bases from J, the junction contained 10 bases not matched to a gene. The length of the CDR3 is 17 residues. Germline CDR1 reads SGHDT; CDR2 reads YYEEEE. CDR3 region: CASSLSLGTGSPDTQYF. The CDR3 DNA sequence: TGTGCCAGCAGCTTGAGTTTAGGGACAGGGTCCCCAGATACGCAGTATTTT.

CDR3 sequence (DNA): TGTGCCACCAGTGATCCCCGACTAGCGTACAATGAGCAGTTCTTC. Translating gives CATSDPRLAYNEQFF. V gene TRBV24-1 combines with J gene TRBJ2-1; TRBD2 matches 8 bases. This CDR3 is 15 amino acids long. With V trimmed by 3 bases and J by 4 bases, 4 bases remained unmatched. Per the germline V gene, CDR1 is KGHDR and CDR2 is SFDVKD.

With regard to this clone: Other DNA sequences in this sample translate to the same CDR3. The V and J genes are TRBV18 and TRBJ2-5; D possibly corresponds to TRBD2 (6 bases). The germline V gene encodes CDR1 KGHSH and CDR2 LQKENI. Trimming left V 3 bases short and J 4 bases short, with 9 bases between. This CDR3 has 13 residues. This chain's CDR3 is CASSPGGAETQYF. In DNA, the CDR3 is TGTGCCAGCTCACCTGGCGGGGCAGAGACCCAGTACTTC.

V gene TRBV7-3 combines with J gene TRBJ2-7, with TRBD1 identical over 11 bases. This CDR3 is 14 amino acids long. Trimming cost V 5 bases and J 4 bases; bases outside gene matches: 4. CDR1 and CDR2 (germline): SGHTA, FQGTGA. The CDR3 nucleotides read TGTGCCAGCAGCAAGGGACAGGGGGAATACGAGCAGTACTTC. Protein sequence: CASSKGQGEYEQYF.

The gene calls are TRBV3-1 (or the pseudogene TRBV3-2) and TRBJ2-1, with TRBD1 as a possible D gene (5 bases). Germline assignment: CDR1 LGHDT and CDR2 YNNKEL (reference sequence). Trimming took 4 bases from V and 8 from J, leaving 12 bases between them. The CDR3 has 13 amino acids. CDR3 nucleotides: TGTGCCAGCAGCCTTTGGGAAGGGGATGAGCAGTTCTTC. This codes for CASSLWEGDEQFF.

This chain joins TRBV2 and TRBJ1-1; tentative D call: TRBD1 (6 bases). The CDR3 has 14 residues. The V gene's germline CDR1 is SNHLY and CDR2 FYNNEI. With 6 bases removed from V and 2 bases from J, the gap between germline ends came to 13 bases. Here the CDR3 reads CASRTGTLNTEAFF. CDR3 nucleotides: TGTGCCAGCAGGACCGGGACACTAAACACTGAAGCTTTCTTT.

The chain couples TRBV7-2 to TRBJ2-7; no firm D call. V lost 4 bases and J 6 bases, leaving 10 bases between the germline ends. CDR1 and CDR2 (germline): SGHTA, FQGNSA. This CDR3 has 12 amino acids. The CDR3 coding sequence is TGTGCCAGCAGCTGGAACGCAGGCGAGCAGTACTTC. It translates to CASSWNAGEQYF. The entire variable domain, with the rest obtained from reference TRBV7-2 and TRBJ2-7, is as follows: GAGVSQSPSNKVTEKGKDVELRCDPISGHTALYWYRQSLGQGLEFLIYFQGNSAPDKSGLPSDRFSAERTGGSVSTLTIQRTQQEDSAVYLCASSWNAGEQYFGPGTRLTVT.

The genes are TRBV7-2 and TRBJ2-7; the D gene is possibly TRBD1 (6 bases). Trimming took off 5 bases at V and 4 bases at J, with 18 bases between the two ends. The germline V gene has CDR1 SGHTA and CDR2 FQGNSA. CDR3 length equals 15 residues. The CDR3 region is CASSDAGTIVYEQYF. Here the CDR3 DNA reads TGTGCCAGCAGCGACGCCGGGACAATCGTTTACGAGCAGTACTTC. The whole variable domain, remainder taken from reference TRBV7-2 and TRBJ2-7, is GAGVSQSPSNKVTEKGKDVELRCDPISGHTALYWYRQSLGQGLEFLIYFQGNSAPDKSGLPSDRFSAERTGGSVSTLTIQRTQQEDSAVYLCASSDAGTIVYEQYFGPGTRLTVT.

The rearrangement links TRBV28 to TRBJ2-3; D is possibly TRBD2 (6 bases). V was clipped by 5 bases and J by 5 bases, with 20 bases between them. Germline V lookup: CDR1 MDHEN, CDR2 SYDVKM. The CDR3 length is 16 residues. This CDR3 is CASSPSLGDSKDTQYF. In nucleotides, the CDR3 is TGTGCCAGCAGTCCCTCTCTAGGGGACTCCAAAGATACGCAGTATTTT.

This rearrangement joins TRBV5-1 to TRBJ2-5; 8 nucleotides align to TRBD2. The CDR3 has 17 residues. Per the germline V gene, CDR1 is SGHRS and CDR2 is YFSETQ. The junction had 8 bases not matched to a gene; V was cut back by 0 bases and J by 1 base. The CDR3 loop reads CASSLAGTSRGQETQYF. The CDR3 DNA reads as TGCGCCAGCAGCTTGGCCGGGACTAGTAGGGGCCAAGAGACCCAGTACTTC.

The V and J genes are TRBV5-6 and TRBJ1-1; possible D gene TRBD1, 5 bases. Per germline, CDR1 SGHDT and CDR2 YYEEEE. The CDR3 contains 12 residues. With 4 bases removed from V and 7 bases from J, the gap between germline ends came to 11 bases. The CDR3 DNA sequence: TGTGCCAGCAGCCTAGACAGCTTTGAAGCTTTCTTT. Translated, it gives CASSLDSFEAFF. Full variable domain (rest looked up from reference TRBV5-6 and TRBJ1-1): DAGVTQSPTHLIKTRGQQVTLRCSPKSGHDTVSWYQQALGQGPQFIFQYYEEEERQRGNFPDRFSGHQFPNYSSELNVNALLLGDSALYLCASSLDSFEAFFGQGTRLTVV.

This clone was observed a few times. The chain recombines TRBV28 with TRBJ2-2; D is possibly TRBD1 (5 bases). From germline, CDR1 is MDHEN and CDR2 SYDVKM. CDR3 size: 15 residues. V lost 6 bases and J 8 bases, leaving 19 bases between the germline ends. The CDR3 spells CASSPWEGESGELFF. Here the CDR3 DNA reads TGTGCCAGCAGCCCCTGGGAAGGGGAATCTGGGGAGCTGTTTTTT. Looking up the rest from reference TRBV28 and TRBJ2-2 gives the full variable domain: DVKVTQSSRYLVKRTGEKVFLECVQDMDHENMFWYRQDPGLGLRLIYFSYDVKMKEKGDIPEGYSVSREKKERFSLILESASTNQTSMYLCASSPWEGESGELFFGEGSRLTVL.

The CDR3 region is CATQGSGQETQYF. The DNA of the CDR3 is TGCGCCACCCAGGGGTCCGGCCAAGAGACCCAGTACTTC. This chain joins TRBV5-1 and TRBJ2-5; D might be TRBD1 (6 bases). Looked up from germline, CDR1 is SGHRS and CDR2 is YFSETQ. The CDR3 contains 13 residues. V was shortened by 9 bases and J by 1 base, with 13 bases between the two germline ends.

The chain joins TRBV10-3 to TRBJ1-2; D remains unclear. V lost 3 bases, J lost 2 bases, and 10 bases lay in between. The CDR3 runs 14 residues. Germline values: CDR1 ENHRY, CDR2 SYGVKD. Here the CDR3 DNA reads TGTGCCATCAGTGAAACAGAAACGAACTATGGCTACACCTTC. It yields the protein CAISETETNYGYTF.

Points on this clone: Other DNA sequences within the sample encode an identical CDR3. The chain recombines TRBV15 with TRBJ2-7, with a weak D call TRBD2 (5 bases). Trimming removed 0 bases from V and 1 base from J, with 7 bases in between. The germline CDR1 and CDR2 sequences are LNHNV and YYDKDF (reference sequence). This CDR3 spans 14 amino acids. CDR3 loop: CATSRDRGSYEQYF. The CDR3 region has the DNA TGTGCCACCAGCAGAGACCGGGGTTCCTACGAGCAGTACTTC.

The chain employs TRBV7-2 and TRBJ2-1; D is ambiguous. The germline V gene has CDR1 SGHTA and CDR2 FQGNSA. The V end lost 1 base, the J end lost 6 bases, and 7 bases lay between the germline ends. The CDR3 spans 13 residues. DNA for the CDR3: TGTGCCAGCAGCTTAGGCTATCTCAATGAGCAGTTCTTC. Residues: CASSLGYLNEQFF.

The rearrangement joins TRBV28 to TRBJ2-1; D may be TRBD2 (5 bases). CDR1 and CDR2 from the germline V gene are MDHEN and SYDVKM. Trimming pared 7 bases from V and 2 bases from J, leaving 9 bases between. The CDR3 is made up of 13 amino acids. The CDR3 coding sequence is TGTGCCAGCACCGGGGTAACCTACAATGAGCAGTTCTTC. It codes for CASTGVTYNEQFF.

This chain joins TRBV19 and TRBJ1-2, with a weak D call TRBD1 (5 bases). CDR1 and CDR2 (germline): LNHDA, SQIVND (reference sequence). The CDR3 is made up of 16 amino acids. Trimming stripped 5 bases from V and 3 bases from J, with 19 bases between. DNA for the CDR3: TGTGCCAGTAGTGTAGCTCAGGGTTTTTGGTACTATGGCTACACCTTC. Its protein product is CASSVAQGFWYYGYTF.

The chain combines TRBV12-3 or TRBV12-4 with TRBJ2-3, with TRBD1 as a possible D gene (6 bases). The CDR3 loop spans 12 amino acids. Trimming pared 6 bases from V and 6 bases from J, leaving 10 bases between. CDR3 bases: TGTGCCAGCAGACCTGACAGGGATACGCAGTATTTT. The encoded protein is CASRPDRDTQYF.